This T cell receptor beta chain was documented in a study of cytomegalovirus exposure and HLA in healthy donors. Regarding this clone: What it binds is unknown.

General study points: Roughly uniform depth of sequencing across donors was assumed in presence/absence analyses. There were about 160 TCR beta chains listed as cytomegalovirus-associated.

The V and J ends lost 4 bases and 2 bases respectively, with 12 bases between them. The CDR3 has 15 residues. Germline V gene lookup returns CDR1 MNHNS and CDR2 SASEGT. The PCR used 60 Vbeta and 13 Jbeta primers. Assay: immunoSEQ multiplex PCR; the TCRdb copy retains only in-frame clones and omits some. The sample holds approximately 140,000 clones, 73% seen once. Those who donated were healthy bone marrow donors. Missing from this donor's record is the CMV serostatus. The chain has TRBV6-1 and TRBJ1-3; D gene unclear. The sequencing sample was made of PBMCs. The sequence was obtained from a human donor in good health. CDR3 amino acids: CASSVLSGTGNTIYF. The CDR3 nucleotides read TGTGCCAGCAGTGTGCTAAGTGGTACTGGAAACACCATATATTTT.